A single sample is the source of the 6 T cell receptor beta chains below, sequenced in a study of blood T cell repertoires in COVID-19. The assay was immunoSEQ multiplex PCR, and TCRdb's table has in-frame clones only and misses some. Among around 160,000 clones listed, approximately 91% were seen once. The material sequenced was peripheral blood. The origin of the receptors is a human donor in a cohort sampled during active COVID-19.

The rearrangement links TRBV28 to TRBJ2-4; possibly TRBD2 for D (6 bases). Germline loops: CDR1 MDHEN, CDR2 SYDVKM. The V and J ends lost 8 bases and 9 bases respectively, with 29 bases between them. The CDR3 runs to 17 residues. This CDR3 is CASCRPPYTGGVGIQYF. The CDR3 DNA is TGTGCCAGCTGCCGACCCCCATATACTGGAGGGGTCGGCATTCAGTACTTC.

V gene TRBV18 combines with J gene TRBJ2-2, with D maybe TRBD1 (5 bases). CDR1 is KGHSH, CDR2 LQKENI, per germline. The CDR3 sequence is 13 residues long. V shed 3 bases and J shed 5 bases, with 7 bases lying between them. CDR3 in DNA: TGTGCCAGCTCACCGACAGTTACCGGGGAGCTGTTTTTT. Residues: CASSPTVTGELFF.

The chain has TRBV5-6 and TRBJ1-2; D not certain. There are 18 residues in the CDR3. Germline V gives CDR1 SGHDT, CDR2 YYEEEE. The V gene lost 1 base and the J gene lost 0 bases, with 19 bases spanning the gap. CDR3 region: CASSLKFSRATANYGYTF. The CDR3 nucleotides read TGTGCCAGCAGCTTGAAATTTTCGCGTGCAACCGCTAACTATGGCTACACCTTC.

This clone was detected only once. This chain links TRBV27 with TRBJ2-6; D is unclear. This CDR3 spans 15 amino acids. Trimming shortened V by 6 bases and J by 0 bases, and 9 bases separated the two germline ends. Germline V gene lookup returns CDR1 MNHEY and CDR2 SMNVEV (reference sequence). For the CDR3, the DNA is TGTGCCAGCAGAATACAGAGCTCTGGGGCCAACGTCCTGACTTTC. This translates into CASRIQSSGANVLTF.

The table lists this clone with a few counts. The rearrangement links TRBV5-4 to TRBJ2-3; a weak D match, TRBD1 (6 bases). The V gene lost 1 base and the J gene lost 2 bases, with 20 bases spanning the gap. Looked up from germline, CDR1 is SGHNT and CDR2 is YYREEE (reference sequence). CDR3 length: 18 residues. The CDR3 nucleotides are TGTGCCAGCAGCTTGTCACCCCCCGGCAGGGGAGACACAGATACGCAGTATTTT. Translated, it gives CASSLSPPGRGDTDTQYF.

The chain employs TRBV4-3 and TRBJ1-4, with TRBD1 matching over 8 bases. The V segment lost 0 bases and the J segment 7 bases; nucleotides outside the gene matches: 22. Germline V gene lookup returns CDR1 LGHNA and CDR2 YSLEER. The CDR3 length is 21 residues. CDR3 residues: CASSQERAGGPTSPRGEKLFF. CDR3 bases: TGCGCCAGCAGCCAAGAAAGGGCAGGGGGCCCGACGTCCCCAAGGGGTGAAAAACTGTTTTTT.